The rows below give T cell receptor beta chains drawn from one sample of a study of CD8 T cells in ankylosing spondylitis. One entry per CDR3 protein results from TCRdb running MiXCR on the 5' RACE reads. This table holds fewer than 400,000 distinct CDR3 sequences, roughly 15% found once. The sample comprised blood, either unsorted or a sorted T cell fraction (not recorded which). These TCRs come from a male donor with ankylosing spondylitis or in good health (not recorded which). CDR3s include the opening cysteine and the closing phenylalanine or tryptophan. A D gene is named only where the DNA matches it firmly. Rows give clone size only sometimes, using once, few, many, or a class for an expanded clone.

J gene: TRBJ1-1; clone size: .; D gene: TRBD1; V gene: TRBV20-1; CDR3 protein: CSGTRQGSLAFF; CDR3 DNA: TGCAGTGGGACCCGACAGGGAAGTTTGGCTTTCTTT
J gene: TRBJ2-2; clone size: few; D gene: .; V gene: TRBV12-3/TRBV12-4; CDR3 protein: CASSFGREGTGELFF; CDR3 DNA: TGTGCCAGCAGTTTCGGGCGTGAAGGGACCGGGGAGCTGTTTTTT
J gene: TRBJ2-5; clone size: few; D gene: .; V gene: TRBV20-1; CDR3 protein: CSPRRGRETQYF; CDR3 DNA: TGCAGTCCCAGAAGGGGGAGGGAGACCCAGTACTTC
J gene: TRBJ2-2; clone size: .; D gene: TRBD1; V gene: TRBV20-1; CDR3 protein: CSAWDRPQTGELFF; CDR3 DNA: TGCAGTGCTTGGGACAGACCCCAAACCGGGGAGCTGTTTTTT
J gene: TRBJ1-3; clone size: .; D gene: .; V gene: TRBV27; CDR3 protein: CASSLSSSPGTSNTIYF; CDR3 DNA: TGTGCCAGCAGTTTATCGAGCTCTCCAGGGACCTCGAACACCATATATTTT
J gene: TRBJ2-3; clone size: few; D gene: TRBD2; V gene: TRBV5-8; CDR3 protein: CASSAGLLSTDTQYF; CDR3 DNA: TGTGCCAGCAGCGCGGGACTATTATCCACAGATACGCAGTATTTT
J gene: TRBJ2-2; clone size: few; D gene: .; V gene: TRBV5-5; CDR3 protein: CASSLDPGSNTGELFF; CDR3 DNA: TGTGCCAGCAGCTTGGATCCGGGTTCGAACACCGGGGAGCTGTTTTTT
J gene: TRBJ2-3; clone size: many; D gene: .; V gene: TRBV5-1; CDR3 protein: CASSLTGSTDTQYF; CDR3 DNA: TGTGCCAGCAGTTTAACCGGGTCCACAGATACGCAGTATTTT
J gene: TRBJ1-2; clone size: few; D gene: .; V gene: TRBV12-3/TRBV12-4; CDR3 protein: CASSPSGRAYGYTF; CDR3 DNA: TGTGCCAGCAGTCCCTCAGGGAGGGCCTATGGCTACACCTTC
J gene: TRBJ2-7; clone size: few; D gene: TRBD1; V gene: TRBV5-6; CDR3 protein: CASRATGQLYEQYF; CDR3 DNA: TGTGCCAGCAGAGCTACGGGACAGCTCTACGAGCAGTACTTC
J gene: TRBJ2-7; clone size: few; D gene: .; V gene: TRBV3-1; CDR3 protein: CASSLGPPHYEQYF; CDR3 DNA: TGTGCCAGCAGCCTCGGGCCACCCCACTACGAGCAGTACTTC
J gene: TRBJ2-3; clone size: few; D gene: TRBD2; V gene: TRBV5-1; CDR3 protein: CASSYGLAGGSSTDTQYF; CDR3 DNA: TGCGCCAGCAGCTATGGACTAGCGGGTGGATCTAGCACAGATACGCAGTATTTT
J gene: TRBJ2-5; clone size: few; D gene: .; V gene: TRBV11-2; CDR3 protein: CASSSPGAQTQYF; CDR3 DNA: TGTGCCAGCAGCTCTCCGGGGGCTCAGACCCAGTACTTC
J gene: TRBJ2-6; clone size: once; D gene: .; V gene: TRBV7-2; CDR3 protein: CASSRTGGANVLTF; CDR3 DNA: TGTGCCAGCAGCCGTACTGGGGGGGCCAACGTCCTGACTTTC
J gene: TRBJ1-2; clone size: few; D gene: TRBD1; V gene: TRBV12-3/TRBV12-4; CDR3 protein: CASSRGQESSYTF; CDR3 DNA: TGTGCCAGCAGCCGAGGACAGGAAAGCTCCTACACCTTC
J gene: TRBJ2-5; clone size: few; D gene: .; V gene: TRBV27; CDR3 protein: CASRQGLGFGQTQYF; CDR3 DNA: TGTGCCAGCAGGCAGGGTCTTGGGTTCGGACAGACCCAGTACTTC
J gene: TRBJ1-1; clone size: many; D gene: .; V gene: TRBV29-1; CDR3 protein: CSAANTEAFF; CDR3 DNA: TGCAGTGCTGCGAACACTGAAGCTTTCTTT
J gene: TRBJ1-1; clone size: few; D gene: .; V gene: TRBV28; CDR3 protein: CASSLTGGATEAFF; CDR3 DNA: TGTGCCAGCAGTTTAACGGGGGGCGCGACTGAAGCTTTCTTT
J gene: TRBJ1-2; clone size: .; D gene: .; V gene: TRBV20-1; CDR3 protein: CSASLGRTYIEGGYTF; CDR3 DNA: TGCAGTGCTAGCCTGGGCCGAACATATATCGAGGGTGGCTACACCTTC
J gene: TRBJ2-1; clone size: .; D gene: .; V gene: TRBV4-1; CDR3 protein: CASSQRHLGWNNEQFF; CDR3 DNA: TGCGCCAGCAGCCAACGACATCTGGGCTGGAACAATGAGCAGTTCTTC
J gene: TRBJ2-3; clone size: .; D gene: .; V gene: TRBV12-3/TRBV12-4; CDR3 protein: CASIIDAGPTDTQYF; CDR3 DNA: TGTGCCAGCATCATTGACGCGGGGCCCACAGATACGCAGTATTTT
J gene: TRBJ2-7; clone size: .; D gene: .; V gene: TRBV20-1; CDR3 protein: CSAREGVDEQYF; CDR3 DNA: TGCAGTGCCCGAGAGGGGGTCGACGAGCAGTACTTC
J gene: TRBJ2-2; clone size: few; D gene: .; V gene: TRBV10-3; CDR3 protein: CAISESGGELFF; CDR3 DNA: TGTGCCATCAGTGAGTCCGGCGGGGAGCTGTTTTTT
J gene: TRBJ2-1; clone size: .; D gene: .; V gene: TRBV10-3; CDR3 protein: CAISAGQVYNEQFF; CDR3 DNA: TGTGCCATCAGTGCGGGCCAGGTTTACAATGAGCAGTTCTTC
J gene: TRBJ1-2; clone size: few; D gene: .; V gene: TRBV29-1; CDR3 protein: CSVAGNDGYTF; CDR3 DNA: TGCAGCGTTGCAGGGAATGATGGCTACACCTTC
J gene: TRBJ2-1; clone size: few; D gene: TRBD1; V gene: TRBV14; CDR3 protein: CATSLDRDSNEQFF; CDR3 DNA: TGTGCCACCAGTTTGGACAGGGACAGCAATGAGCAGTTCTTC
J gene: TRBJ2-3; clone size: .; D gene: .; V gene: TRBV24-1; CDR3 protein: CATGAGLTDTQYF; CDR3 DNA: TGTGCCACCGGGGCAGGGCTCACAGATACGCAGTATTTT